Sequencing of this T cell receptor beta chain was carried out in a study of response to subunit inactivated influenza vaccine. Overall study findings and caveats: It was the authors' suggestion that each seasonal influenza vaccination recruits few new T cells.

TCRdb fed the RT-PCR reads into MiXCR, producing one record per CDR3 protein. The sample carries some 480,000 distinct CDR3 sequences, approximately 10% recorded once. In the case of this clonotype: Its antigen is as yet unknown. A much larger clone lies one base from this, so it may be a read error.

Trimming took off 8 bases at V and 0 bases at J, with 20 bases between the two ends. The CDR3 consists of 16 residues. Germline values: CDR1 ENHRY, CDR2 SYGVKD. This specimen consisted of PBMCs from blood, obtained 35 to 45 days after vaccination. The chain links TRBV10-3 to TRBJ2-7; D gene uncertain. This sequence was found in a man in his forties or fifties who received an inactivated influenza vaccine. CDR3 sequence: CAICVSGAQSSYEQYF. CDR3 bases: TGTGCCATCTGTGTTTCAGGAGCTCAAAGCTCCTACGAGCAGTACTTC.